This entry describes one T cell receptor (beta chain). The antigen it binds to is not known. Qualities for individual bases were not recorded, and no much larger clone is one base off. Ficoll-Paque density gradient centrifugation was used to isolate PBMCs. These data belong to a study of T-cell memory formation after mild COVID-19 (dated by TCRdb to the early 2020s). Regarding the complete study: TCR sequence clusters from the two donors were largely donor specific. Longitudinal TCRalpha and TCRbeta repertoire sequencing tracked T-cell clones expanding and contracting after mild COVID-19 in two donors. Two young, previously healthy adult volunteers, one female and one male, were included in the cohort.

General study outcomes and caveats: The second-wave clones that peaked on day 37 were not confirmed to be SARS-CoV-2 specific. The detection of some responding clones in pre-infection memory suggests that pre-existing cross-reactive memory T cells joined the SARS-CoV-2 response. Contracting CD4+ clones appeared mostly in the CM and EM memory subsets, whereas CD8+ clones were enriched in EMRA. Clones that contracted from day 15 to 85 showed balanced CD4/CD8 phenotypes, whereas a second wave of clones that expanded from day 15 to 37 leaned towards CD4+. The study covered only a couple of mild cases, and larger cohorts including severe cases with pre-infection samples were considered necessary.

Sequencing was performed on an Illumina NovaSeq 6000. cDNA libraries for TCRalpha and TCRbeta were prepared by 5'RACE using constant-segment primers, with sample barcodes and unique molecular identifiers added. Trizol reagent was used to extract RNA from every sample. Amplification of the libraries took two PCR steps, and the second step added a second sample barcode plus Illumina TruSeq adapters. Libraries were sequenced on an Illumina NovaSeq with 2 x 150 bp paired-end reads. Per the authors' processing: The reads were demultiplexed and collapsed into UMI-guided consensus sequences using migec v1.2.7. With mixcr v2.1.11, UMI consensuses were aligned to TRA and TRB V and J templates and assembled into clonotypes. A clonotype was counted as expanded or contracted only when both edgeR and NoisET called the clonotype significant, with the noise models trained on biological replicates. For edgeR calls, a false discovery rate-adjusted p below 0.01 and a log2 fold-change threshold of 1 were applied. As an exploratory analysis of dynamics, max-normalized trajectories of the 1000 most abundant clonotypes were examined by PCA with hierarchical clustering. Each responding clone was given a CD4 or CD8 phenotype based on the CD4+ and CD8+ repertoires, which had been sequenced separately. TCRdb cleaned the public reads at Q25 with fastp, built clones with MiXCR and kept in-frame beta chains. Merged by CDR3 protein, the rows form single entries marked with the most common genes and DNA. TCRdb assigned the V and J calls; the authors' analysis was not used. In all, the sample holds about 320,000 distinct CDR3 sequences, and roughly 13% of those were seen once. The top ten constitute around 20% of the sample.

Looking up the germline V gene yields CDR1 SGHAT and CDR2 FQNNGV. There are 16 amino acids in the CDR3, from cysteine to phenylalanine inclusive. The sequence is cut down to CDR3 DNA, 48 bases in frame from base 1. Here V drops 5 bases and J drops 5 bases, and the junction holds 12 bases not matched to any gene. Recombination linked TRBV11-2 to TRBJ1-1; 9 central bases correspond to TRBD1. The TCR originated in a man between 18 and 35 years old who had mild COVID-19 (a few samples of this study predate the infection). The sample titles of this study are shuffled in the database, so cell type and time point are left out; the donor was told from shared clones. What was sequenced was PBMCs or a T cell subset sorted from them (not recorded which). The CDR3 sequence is CASSRRTGVYGTEAFF. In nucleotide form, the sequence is TGTGCCAGCAGCAGGAGGACAGGGGTTTATGGAACTGAAGCTTTCTTT.